This T cell receptor (beta chain) was profiled in a study of OX40 agonist ivuxolimab in advanced cancers. For the study at large: Past anti-PD-1, anti-PD-L1 or anti-CTLA-4 therapy was accepted, and 40% to 45% had received some. Patients achieving partial responses numbered three: one hepatocellular carcinoma case and two cutaneous melanoma cases.

Clones were read by immunoSEQ multiplex PCR, and TCRdb kept only the in-frame ones, dropping some. The profile shows roughly 87,000 clones, 92% of them singletons. Trimming took off 6 bases at V and 1 base at J, with 13 bases between the two ends. The germline V gene has CDR1 MNHEY and CDR2 SMNVEV (reference sequence). The CDR3 is 15 amino acids. Material: CD4+ or CD8+ T cells sorted from blood, obtained in a trial of the OX40 agonist ivuxolimab. This sequence originates from an adult with an advanced solid tumor such as melanoma, head and neck, liver or kidney cancer. The chain has TRBV27 and TRBJ2-1; perhaps TRBD2 as D (5 bases). The CDR3 sequence is CASSRSGNSYNEQFF. The CDR3 nucleotides are TGTGCCAGCAGCAGGTCCGGGAATTCCTACAATGAGCAGTTCTTC.